This T cell receptor (beta chain) was identified in a study of beta chain features in type 1 diabetes. Study outcomes and limitations: Sampled from patients, naive, central memory and Treg TCRB repertoires appeared more similar than those sampled from healthy donors. Researchers cautioned that cDNA sequencing could over-represent cells with high TCR expression.

The CDR3 extends over 14 amino acids. V gave up 4 bases and J gave up 8 bases, with 17 bases separating them. From germline, CDR1 is SGHTA and CDR2 FQGNSA. The isolated RNA, all of it, was reverse transcribed, so expressed TCRB transcripts were what got sequenced. TCRdb's copy holds only in-frame clones and misses some; the assay was immunoSEQ multiplex PCR. The repertoire includes 810,000 or so clones, roughly 16% of them detected once, and about 0.02% sits in the top ten. The table lists this clone with a few counts. No antigen is known for it. This sequence was found in a woman in her late teens or twenties in good health. Sequencing was performed on naive CD4+ T cells from blood. The rearrangement links TRBV7-2 to TRBJ1-2; D is unresolved. CDR3 residues: CASSWREVQSGYTF. CDR3 in DNA: TGTGCCAGCAGCTGGAGGGAGGTACAGTCGGGCTACACCTTC. Looking up the rest from reference TRBV7-2 and TRBJ1-2 gives the full variable domain: GAGVSQSPSNKVTEKGKDVELRCDPISGHTALYWYRQSLGQGLEFLIYFQGNSAPDKSGLPSDRFSAERTGGSVSTLTIQRTQQEDSAVYLCASSWREVQSGYTFGSGTRLTVV.